Presented here are 22 T cell receptor beta chains from one specimen sequenced in a study of response to subunit inactivated influenza vaccine. MiXCR, applied by TCRdb to the RT-PCR reads, yields one record per CDR3 protein. The sample contains roughly 180,000 distinct CDR3 sequences, 9.2% of which appear only once. This material consisted of non-naive T cells sorted from PBMCs, taken on the day of vaccination. These receptors came from a man aged 50-60 years who received an inactivated influenza vaccine.

There are a few counts of this clonotype. The chain has TRBV12-3 or TRBV12-4 and TRBJ2-2, with TRBD1 matching over 9 bases. Trimming cost V 3 bases and J 6 bases; bases outside gene matches: 23. The CDR3 sequence is 21 residues long. The CDR3 loop is CASSFDFVGSWDRVLPGELFF. CDR3 coding DNA: TGTGCCAGCAGTTTTGACTTCGTGGGGTCATGGGACAGGGTGCTTCCCGGGGAGCTGTTTTTT.

This clonotype turned up a few times. V usage is TRBV20-1 and J usage is TRBJ2-3, with D tentatively TRBD2 (7 bases). Germline assignment: CDR1 DFQATT and CDR2 SNEGSKA (reference sequence). The CDR3 is made up of 19 amino acids. V gave up 0 bases and J gave up 1 base, with 23 bases separating them. The CDR3 sequence is CSARDLVARGGAGTDTQYF. DNA for the CDR3: TGCAGTGCTAGAGATTTGGTGGCTCGTGGGGGGGCTGGCACAGATACGCAGTATTTT.

This clonotype was seen only a few times. The chain joins TRBV4-3 to TRBJ1-6, with a tentative D call TRBD1 (5 bases). There are 15 residues in the CDR3. Germline CDR1 reads LGHNA; CDR2 reads YSLEER. V lost 1 base and J 10 bases, leaving 14 bases between the germline ends. CDR3 sequence: CASSQGREGGSPLHF. Here the CDR3 DNA reads TGCGCCAGCAGCCAAGGCAGGGAGGGAGGGTCACCCCTCCACTTT.

This clonotype has a handful of counts. V usage is TRBV27 and J usage is TRBJ2-7; D is possibly TRBD1 or TRBD2 (5 bases each). The CDR3 extends over 14 amino acids. CDR1 and CDR2 (germline): MNHEY, SMNVEV (reference sequence). V lost 3 bases and J lost 1, with 10 bases in between. CDR3 loop: CASSLGRKSYEQYF. The DNA for the CDR3 is TGTGCCAGCAGTTTGGGACGAAAGTCCTACGAGCAGTACTTC.

This clonotype has a handful of counts. The chain recombines TRBV7-2 with TRBJ2-1, with D possibly TRBD1 on 6 matching bases. V lost 0 bases, J lost 7 bases, and 13 bases lay in between. The CDR3 runs 15 residues. CDR1 SGHTA and CDR2 FQGNSA come from the germline V gene. The CDR3 nucleotides are TGTGCCAGCAGCTTAGCCATACAGGGTTCGAATGAGCAGTTCTTC. Protein sequence: CASSLAIQGSNEQFF.

The chain uses TRBV20-1 and TRBJ2-1, with 8 bases lining up with TRBD2. The CDR3 consists of 15 residues. Germline assignment: CDR1 DFQATT and CDR2 SNEGSKA (reference sequence). The CDR3 region is CSWTAKRGSGNEQFF. CDR3 coding DNA: TGCAGCTGGACGGCCAAGCGGGGGAGCGGCAATGAGCAGTTCTTC.

The chain is built from TRBV6-2 or TRBV6-3 and TRBJ2-2; 7 positions agree with TRBD2. Germline values: CDR1 MNHEY, CDR2 SVGEGT. The CDR3 spans 15 residues. V was clipped by 6 bases and J by 7 bases; unmatched bases: 11. CDR3 region: CASSQSGISGGELFF. CDR3 nucleotide sequence: TGTGCCAGCAGCCAAAGCGGGATCTCGGGCGGGGAGCTGTTTTTT.

The rearrangement joins TRBV6-5 to TRBJ2-1, with 12 bases aligning to TRBD1. The germline V gene has CDR1 MNHEY and CDR2 SVGAGI. Losses at the gene ends were 2 bases for V and 9 bases for J; bases not matched to a gene: 8. The CDR3 runs 16 residues. The CDR3 region has the DNA TGTGCCAGCAGTTACCGTCTGGGACAGGGGGCTGGTGAGCAGTTCTTC. Translated, it gives CASSYRLGQGAGEQFF.

V and J are TRBV4-2 and TRBJ2-1; D may be TRBD1 (5 bases). V shed 4 bases and J shed 1 base, with 14 bases lying between them. Looked up from germline, CDR1 is LGHNA and CDR2 is YNFKEQ. The CDR3 totals 16 residues. In DNA, the CDR3 is TGTGCCAGCAGCCCCCAAACAGGACGTTCCTACAATGAGCAGTTCTTC. Protein: CASSPQTGRSYNEQFF.

This rearrangement joins TRBV4-3 to TRBJ2-4; 8 bases match TRBD1. Germline V gives CDR1 LGHNA, CDR2 YSLEER. The V and J ends lost 2 bases and 6 bases, in that order; junction bases with no gene match: 3. The CDR3 has 14 amino acids. The CDR3 protein is CASSQTGTGNIQYF. Written as DNA, the CDR3 is TGCGCCAGCAGCCAAACCGGGACAGGAAACATTCAGTACTTC.

There are a few counts of this clonotype. This rearrangement joins TRBV3-1 to TRBJ1-1; D remains unclear. The CDR3 runs to 14 residues. Germline V gives CDR1 LGHDT, CDR2 YNNKEL (reference sequence). V was clipped by 5 bases and J by 2 bases, with 12 bases between them. This CDR3 is CASSTFPENTEAFF. In DNA, the CDR3 is TGTGCCAGCAGCACCTTCCCCGAAAACACTGAAGCTTTCTTT.

V gene TRBV4-3 combines with J gene TRBJ2-1; unclear D gene. The CDR3 contains 15 residues. Deletions cut 4 bases from V and 6 bases from J, with 16 bases between. The germline CDR1 and CDR2 sequences are LGHNA and YSLEER. CDR3: CASSPSGRSPNEQFF. The CDR3 DNA sequence: TGCGCCAGCAGCCCCTCAGGCCGCTCTCCCAATGAGCAGTTCTTC.

The V call is TRBV4-2, the J call TRBJ2-3; 8 bases align to TRBD1. The CDR3 covers 15 residues. Germline assignment: CDR1 LGHNA and CDR2 YNFKEQ. V shed 2 bases, J shed 2 bases, and the junction held 3 bases outside the gene matches. The CDR3 DNA follows: TGTGCCAGCAGCCAAAACAGGGGGTTCACAGATACGCAGTATTTT. Translation gives CASSQNRGFTDTQYF.

Many counts were recorded for this clonotype. V is TRBV20-1 and J is TRBJ2-3; weak D call: TRBD2 (5 bases). This CDR3 is 13 amino acids long. The V gene's germline CDR1 is DFQATT and CDR2 SNEGSKA (reference sequence). V dropped 0 bases and J dropped 5 bases, with 9 bases sitting between them. The chain's CDR3 is CSARDLARDTQYF. The CDR3 nucleotides read TGCAGTGCTAGAGATCTAGCAAGAGATACGCAGTATTTT.

This clonotype was counted many times. The chain uses TRBV24-1 and TRBJ2-1, with D tentatively TRBD2 (5 bases). Germline V gene lookup returns CDR1 KGHDR and CDR2 SFDVKD. Trimming cost V 8 bases and J 6 bases, with 13 bases left between them. The length of the CDR3 is 13 residues. CDR3 sequence: CATTGNVGNEQFF. CDR3 nucleotides: TGTGCCACCACGGGGAATGTGGGCAATGAGCAGTTCTTC.

This clonotype came up a few times. The chain is built from TRBV4-3 and TRBJ2-7, with D tentatively TRBD2 (5 bases). This CDR3 comprises 16 residues. V dropped 0 bases and J dropped 4 bases, with 16 bases sitting between them. Germline V gene lookup returns CDR1 LGHNA and CDR2 YSLEER. The CDR3 DNA follows: TGCGCCAGCAGCCAAGATAATAGGCTAGCCCTTTACGAGCAGTACTTC. This gives the protein CASSQDNRLALYEQYF.

This clonotype was counted only a few times. V usage is TRBV7-9 and J usage is TRBJ1-2, with a weak D call TRBD1 (6 bases). Per the germline V gene, CDR1 is SEHNR and CDR2 is FQNEAQ (reference sequence). V shed 3 bases and J shed 2 bases, with 10 bases lying between them. The CDR3 contains 14 residues. The CDR3 region is CASSFVRGNYGYTF. The CDR3 DNA follows: TGTGCCAGCAGCTTTGTCAGGGGAAACTATGGCTACACCTTC.

The chain recombines TRBV20-1 with TRBJ1-1; no clear D. The CDR3 spans 13 residues. CDR1 and CDR2 from the germline V gene are DFQATT and SNEGSKA (reference sequence). Deletions cut 2 bases from V and 6 bases from J, with 13 bases between. CDR3 nucleotide sequence: TGCAGTGCTAGACATCTCCAGAAGGCTGAAGCTTTCTTT. It encodes CSARHLQKAEAFF.

The rearrangement joins TRBV27 to TRBJ2-2, with 7 positions matching TRBD1. There are 13 residues in the CDR3. V was pared by 3 bases and J by 9 bases, with 4 bases of the junction left unmatched. Germline V gene sequence: CDR1 MNHEY, CDR2 SMNVEV (reference sequence). CDR3 in amino acids: CASSFGRGRELFF. The CDR3 nucleotides read TGTGCCAGCAGTTTTGGCAGGGGGAGGGAGCTGTTTTTT.

V gene TRBV9 combines with J gene TRBJ1-2, with 9 bases lining up with TRBD1. CDR3 length: 15 residues. Germline V gene data show CDR1 as SGDLS and CDR2 as YYNGEE. Trimming took 3 bases from V and 4 from J; bases not matched to a gene: 7. The CDR3 sequence is CASSEGWGQGYGYTF. In DNA, the CDR3 is TGTGCCAGCAGCGAAGGGTGGGGACAGGGCTATGGCTACACCTTC.

This clonotype was seen more than once but under ten times. The genes are TRBV19 and TRBJ2-1; 8 bases are shared with TRBD2. CDR1 is LNHDA and CDR2 is SQIVND in the germline V gene (reference sequence). The CDR3 has 16 residues. V lost 0 bases and J lost 10; bases outside the gene matches: 11. The CDR3 is CASSIDGSGAPKEQFF. The DNA for the CDR3 is TGTGCCAGTAGTATAGACGGTAGCGGGGCCCCCAAAGAGCAGTTCTTC.

This clonotype was picked up a small number of times. Here the CDR3 reads CASSKGSGLVCEQYF. For the CDR3, the DNA is TGTGCCAGCAGCAAAGGTTCGGGACTAGTGTGCGAGCAGTACTTC. The chain recombines TRBV21-1 with TRBJ2-7; TRBD2 is the table's D call and was not checked against the DNA. TRBV21-1 is a known pseudogene. The CDR3 is 15 amino acids.